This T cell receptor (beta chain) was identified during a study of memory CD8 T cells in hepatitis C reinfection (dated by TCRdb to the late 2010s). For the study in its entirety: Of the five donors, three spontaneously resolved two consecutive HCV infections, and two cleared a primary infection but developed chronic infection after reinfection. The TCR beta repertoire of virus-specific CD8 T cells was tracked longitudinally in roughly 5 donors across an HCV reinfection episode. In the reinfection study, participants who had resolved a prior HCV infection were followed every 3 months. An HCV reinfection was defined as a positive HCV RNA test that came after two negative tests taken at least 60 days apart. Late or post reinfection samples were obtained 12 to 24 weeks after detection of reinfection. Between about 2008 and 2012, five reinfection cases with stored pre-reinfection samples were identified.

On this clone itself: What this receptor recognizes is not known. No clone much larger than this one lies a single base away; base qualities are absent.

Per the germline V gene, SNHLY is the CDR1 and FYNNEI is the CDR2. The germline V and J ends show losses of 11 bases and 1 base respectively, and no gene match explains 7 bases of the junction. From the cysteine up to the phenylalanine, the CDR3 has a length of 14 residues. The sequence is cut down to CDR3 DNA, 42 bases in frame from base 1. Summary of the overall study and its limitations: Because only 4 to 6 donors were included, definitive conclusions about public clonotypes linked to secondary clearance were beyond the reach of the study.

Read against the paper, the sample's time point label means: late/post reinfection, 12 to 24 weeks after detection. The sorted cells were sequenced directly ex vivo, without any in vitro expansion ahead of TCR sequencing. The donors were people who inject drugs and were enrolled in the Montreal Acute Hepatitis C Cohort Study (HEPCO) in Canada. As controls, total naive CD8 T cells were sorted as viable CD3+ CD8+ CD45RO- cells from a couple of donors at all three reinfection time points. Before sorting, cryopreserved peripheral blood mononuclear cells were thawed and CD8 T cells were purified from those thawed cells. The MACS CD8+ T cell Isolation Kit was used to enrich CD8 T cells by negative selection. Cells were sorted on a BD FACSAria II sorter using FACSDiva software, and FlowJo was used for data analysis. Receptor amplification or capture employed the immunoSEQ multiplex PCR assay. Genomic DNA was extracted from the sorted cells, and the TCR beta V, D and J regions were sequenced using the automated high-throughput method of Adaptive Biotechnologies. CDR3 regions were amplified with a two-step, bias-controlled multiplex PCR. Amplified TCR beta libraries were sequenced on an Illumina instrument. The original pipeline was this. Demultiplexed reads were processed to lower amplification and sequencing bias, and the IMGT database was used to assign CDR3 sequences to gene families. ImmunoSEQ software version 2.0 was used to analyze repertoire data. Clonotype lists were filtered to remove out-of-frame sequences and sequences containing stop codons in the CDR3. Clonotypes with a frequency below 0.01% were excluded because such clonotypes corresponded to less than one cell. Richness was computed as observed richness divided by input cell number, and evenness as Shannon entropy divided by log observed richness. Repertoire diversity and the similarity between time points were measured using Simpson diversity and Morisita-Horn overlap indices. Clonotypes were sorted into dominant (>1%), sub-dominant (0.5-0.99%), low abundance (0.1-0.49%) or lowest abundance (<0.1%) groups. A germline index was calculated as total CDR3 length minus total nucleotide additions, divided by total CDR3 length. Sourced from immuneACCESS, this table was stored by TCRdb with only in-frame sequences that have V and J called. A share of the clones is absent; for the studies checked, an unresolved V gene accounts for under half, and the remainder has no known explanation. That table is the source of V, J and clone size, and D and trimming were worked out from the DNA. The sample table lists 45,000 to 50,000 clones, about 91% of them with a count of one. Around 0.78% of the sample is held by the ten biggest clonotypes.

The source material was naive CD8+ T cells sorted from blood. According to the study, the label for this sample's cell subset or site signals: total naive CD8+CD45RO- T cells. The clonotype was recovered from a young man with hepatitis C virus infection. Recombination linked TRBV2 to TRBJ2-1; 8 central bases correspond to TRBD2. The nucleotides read TGTGCCTCGACGGGCGGGGGGTCCTACAATGAGCAGTTCTTC. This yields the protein CASTGGGSYNEQFF. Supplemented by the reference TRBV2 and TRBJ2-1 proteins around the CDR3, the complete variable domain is EPEVTQTPSHQVTQMGQEVILRCVPISNHLYFYWYRQILGQKVEFLVSFYNNEISEKSEIFDDQFSVERPDGSNFTLKIRSTKLEDSAMYFCASTGGGSYNEQFFGPGTRLTVL.